This TCR beta chain was retrieved from a study of post-analysis software for immune sequencing data (dated by TCRdb to between 2015 and 2016). In the study overall: Disease courses on record covered relapsing-remitting, secondary progressive and progressive-relapsing multiple sclerosis, though some patients had no subtype annotation. A subset of samples was prepared in parallel using single-end sample barcoding, then pooled and co-amplified after Illumina adapter ligation. The multiple sclerosis patient repertoires were compared with under 13 previously published healthy control repertoires from donors aged roughly 6 to 25 years.

Results and caveats for the whole study, not just this receptor: Significantly higher frequencies in patients than in controls were found for roughly 5 TRBV segments, including TRBV5-6, TRBV5-1 and TRBV20-1. Multiple sclerosis patients had significantly lower normalized Chao1 diversity than controls, a result that suggests substantial peripheral T-cell clonal expansion. When samples were clustered directly using the F measure, samples prepared in the same batch co-clustered strongly, which prompted a batch-effect correction. The multiple sclerosis patient group was slightly younger than the control group.

On this clonotype itself: The antigen it recognizes is unknown. There are no base qualities to consult, and no much larger clone falls within one base.

Library preparation was by PCR. The data were produced on an Illumina HiSeq 2500. To reduce PCR and sequencing biases, unique molecular identifiers were incorporated into the TCR beta cDNA libraries. Per 1 to 10 million input T cells, around 500,000 cDNA molecules were obtained, such that each molecule approximated one T cell. The same protocol used for the earlier healthy control dataset was applied to prepare and sequence the patient libraries. Within a given batch, samples were prepared together, multiplexed and sequenced on the same HiSeq lane. Regarding the original processing steps: Raw barcoded reads were processed with MIGEC, and single-read molecular identifier groups were discarded before consensus assembly and CDR3 extraction. VDJtools was used for post-analysis of the clonotype tables, with diversity normalized by down-sampling every dataset to the smallest sample size. Repertoire overlap clustering matched CDR3 amino acid but not nucleotide sequences to correct batch-related cross-sample contamination. In-frame beta chains were kept once TCRdb had trimmed the public reads at Q25 with fastp and called clones with MiXCR. CDR3 protein sequences are deduplicated, and each keeps its most common genes and DNA. The V and J calls were determined by TCRdb, not by the authors. This sample lists hundreds of thousands of distinct CDR3 sequences; less than 45% were detected once. The ten largest clones capture 12% of the sample.

Relative to germline, V is 0 bases shorter and J is 9 bases shorter, with 9 bases between their ends. CDR1 and CDR2 are drawn from the germline V gene (reference sequence): PRHDT, FYEKMQ. The CDR3 goes from the cysteine to the phenylalanine over 13 residues. Only CDR3 DNA is held: 39 bases, read in frame from base 1. TCR beta repertoires were profiled from peripheral blood of 13 young patients with multiple sclerosis to demonstrate the VDJtools post-analysis software. The patients with multiple sclerosis were children and adolescents between about 6 and 17 years of age. Sequenced input: blood. The chain is made from TRBV13 and TRBJ2-1, with the identity of the D gene unclear. The receptor was isolated from a girl aged 10-17 years with multiple sclerosis. The CDR3 here reads CASSLGLVSEQFF. The sequence in DNA is TGTGCCAGCAGCTTAGGACTCGTCAGTGAGCAGTTCTTC.